This TCR beta chain was observed in a study of lymphopenia after photon versus proton radiotherapy. Study results and caveats: Photon-treated patients lost naive T cells and TCR diversity; proton-treated stayed stable. Only patients who died were analyzed for survival; proton advantage is unproven. Larger post-nadir TCR diversity loss correlated inversely with survival in deceased patients. After lymphocyte nadir, photon-treated repertoires showed oligoclonal expansion, especially CD8+ Temra.

The germline V gene encodes CDR1 ENHRY and CDR2 SYGVKD. The V segment lost 4 bases and the J segment 6 bases; nucleotides outside the gene matches: 7. The CDR3 has 14 amino acids. The data were produced by immunoSEQ multiplex PCR, yet TCRdb's version contains in-frame clones alone and is incomplete. The top ten hold around 30% of the sample, which has 45,000 to 65,000 clones, about four fifths seen once. This clone was seen a single time. The antigen is not known. The starting material was peripheral blood, obtained from a patient treated with photon-based radiotherapy. This receptor was identified in a man aged 50 to 60 with gastric cancer. The J gene is TRBJ2-3, the V gene TRBV10-3; 7 nucleotides match TRBD1. The CDR3 nucleotides read TGTGCCATCAGTGGAGCAGGGGGTAGGGATACGCAGTATTTT. Its translation: CAISGAGGRDTQYF.